One and the same sample provided the 29 T cell receptor beta chains below, sequenced in a study of OX40 agonist ivuxolimab in advanced cancers. Some clones are missing from TCRdb's copy, which holds only in-frame ones; the method was immunoSEQ multiplex PCR. This table has about 81,000 clones, about 88% appearing once. This sample comprised CD4+ or CD8+ T cells sorted from blood, obtained in a trial of the OX40 agonist ivuxolimab. Source of these receptors: an adult with an advanced solid tumor such as melanoma, head and neck, liver or kidney cancer.

The V and J genes are TRBV14 and TRBJ1-3; tentatively, D is TRBD1 (5 bases). The CDR3 spans 14 residues. Deletions cut 6 bases from V and 3 bases from J, with 12 bases between. Germline CDR1 SGHDN, CDR2 FVKESK. CDR3 in DNA: TGTGCCAGCAGTTACGGGGGTAGTGGAAACACCATATATTTT. This codes for CASSYGGSGNTIYF.

The CDR3 reads CASSTPGGDGYTF. CDR3 nucleotides: TGTGCCAGCAGTACCCCAGGGGGCGATGGCTACACCTTC. The chain employs TRBV28 and TRBJ1-2; the match to TRBD1 covers 8 bases. J gave up 6 bases and V 5 bases, and 5 bases lay outside the gene matches. Germline values: CDR1 MDHEN, CDR2 SYDVKM. The length of the CDR3 is 13 residues.

The DNA for the CDR3 is TGTGCCAGCAGTCCAGGACTAGCGGGCCTAACCGGGGAGCTGTTTTTT. Translation: CASSPGLAGLTGELFF. The chain combines TRBV6-6 with TRBJ2-2; 11 bases are shared with TRBD2. The germline V gene encodes CDR1 MNHNY and CDR2 SVGAGI (reference sequence). J lost 5 bases, V lost 5 bases, and 7 bases had no gene match. This CDR3 is 16 amino acids long.

V gene TRBV2 combines with J gene TRBJ1-4; 7 nucleotides align to TRBD1. Germline V gene data show CDR1 as SNHLY and CDR2 as FYNNEI. CDR3 length: 13 residues. V gave up 9 bases and J gave up 8 bases; unmatched junction bases: 9. This CDR3 is CAREGAPGEKLFF. CDR3 DNA: TGTGCCAGGGAGGGGGCCCCAGGGGAAAAACTGTTTTTT.

The chain is built from TRBV7-9 and TRBJ2-5; a weak D match, TRBD2 (6 bases). The CDR3 runs to 13 residues. Germline assignment: CDR1 SEHNR and CDR2 FQNEAQ (reference sequence). V was pared by 2 bases and J by 4 bases, with 8 bases between. The CDR3 region is CASSLSGRETQYF. CDR3 sequence (DNA): TGTGCCAGCAGCTTATCCGGGAGAGAGACCCAGTACTTC.

This clone was recorded only once. J is TRBJ2-2 and V is TRBV5-1; D remains unclear. Germline assignment: CDR1 SGHRS and CDR2 YFSETQ. There are 14 residues in the CDR3. V lost 0 bases, J lost 7 bases, and 10 bases lay in between. Here the CDR3 DNA reads TGCGCCAGCAGCTTGGCCAAACCCGACGGGGAGCTGTTTTTT. As protein: CASSLAKPDGELFF.

This clone was seen a single time. This rearrangement joins TRBV4-3 to TRBJ2-2; D unresolved. From germline, CDR1 is LGHNA and CDR2 YSLEER. The CDR3 runs to 13 residues. Trimming took 8 bases from V and 5 from J, leaving 12 bases between them. The CDR3 nucleotides read TGCGCCAGCCGCCGGGTGGAAACCGGGGAGCTGTTTTTT. It codes for CASRRVETGELFF.

The V gene is TRBV15, the J gene TRBJ2-1; no clear D. Germline assignment: CDR1 LNHNV and CDR2 YYDKDF (reference sequence). This CDR3 contains 11 residues. Trimming removed 1 base from V and 8 bases from J, with 3 bases in between. Written as DNA, the CDR3 is TGTGCCACCAGCAGAGTTTATGAGCAGTTCTTC. As protein: CATSRVYEQFF. Together with reference TRBV15 and TRBJ2-1, the CDR3 gives the full variable domain: DAMVIQNPRYQVTQFGKPVTLSCSQTLNHNVMYWYQQKSSQAPKLLFHYYDKDFNNEADTPDNFQSRRPNTSFCFLDIRSPGLGDTAMYLCATSRVYEQFFGPGTRLTVL.

The CDR3: CASLGQGTYEQYF. The CDR3, as DNA: TGTGCCAGCCTAGGACAGGGGACCTACGAGCAGTACTTC. The chain uses TRBV28 and TRBJ2-7; 9 bases fit TRBD1. The CDR3 runs 13 residues. CDR1 and CDR2 (germline): MDHEN, SYDVKM. V trimming: 8 bases; J trimming: 2 bases; junction bases outside the gene matches: 4.

This chain joins TRBV6-1 and TRBJ2-1; the D gene is possibly TRBD2 (6 bases). The CDR3 has 12 amino acids. The germline V gene encodes CDR1 MNHNS and CDR2 SASEGT. Trimming pared 8 bases from V and 5 bases from J, leaving 10 bases between. CDR3: CASRLGDNEQFF. CDR3 in DNA: TGTGCCAGCCGACTAGGGGACAATGAGCAGTTCTTC.

The chain carries TRBV18 and TRBJ2-5, with D uncertain. Germline V gene data show CDR1 as KGHSH and CDR2 as LQKENI. CDR3 length: 13 residues. The ends were cut back, 3 bases at V and 1 base at J, with 6 bases in the middle. The CDR3 protein is CASSPSIQETQYF. DNA for the CDR3: TGTGCCAGCTCACCGTCCATCCAAGAGACCCAGTACTTC. The full variable domain, completed using reference TRBV18 and TRBJ2-5, is NAGVMQNPRHLVRRRGQEARLRCSPMKGHSHVYWYRQLPEEGLKFMVYLQKENIIDESGMPKERFSAEFPKEGPSILRIQQVVRGDSAAYFCASSPSIQETQYFGPGTRLLVL.

The chain joins TRBV30 to TRBJ2-3; tentatively, D is TRBD2 (5 bases). The CDR3 covers 14 residues. V lost 2 bases, J lost 5 bases, and 14 bases lay in between. Germline V CDR1 and CDR2: GTSNPN, SVGIG (reference sequence). The CDR3 sequence: CAWSRSSWRDTQYF. The DNA of the CDR3 is TGTGCCTGGAGTCGCTCTAGCTGGAGAGATACGCAGTATTTT.

This chain joins TRBV7-2 and TRBJ1-1; D is unresolved. The germline CDR1 and CDR2 sequences are SGHTA and FQGNSA. The V and J ends lost 0 bases and 8 bases respectively, with 22 bases between them. The length of the CDR3 is 17 residues. CDR3: CASSLALTLLTRGEAFF. The CDR3 coding sequence is TGTGCCAGCAGCTTAGCGCTAACCCTATTGACCAGAGGGGAAGCTTTCTTT.

The DNA for the CDR3 is TGTGCCAGCAGCTTACAGGGTAGCAATCAGCCCCAGCATTTT. Encoded protein: CASSLQGSNQPQHF. The chain couples TRBV5-6 to TRBJ1-5, with TRBD1 as a possible D gene (6 bases). Germline assignment: CDR1 SGHDT and CDR2 YYEEEE. The V end lost 2 bases, the J end lost 0 bases, and 6 bases lay between the germline ends. This CDR3 has 14 amino acids.

The rearrangement links TRBV28 to TRBJ1-2; the D is unclear. The CDR3 sequence is 18 residues long. Trimming removed 7 bases at V and 0 bases at J, with 24 bases between. Germline V gene lookup returns CDR1 MDHEN and CDR2 SYDVKM. CDR3 bases: TGTGCCAGCACCATTCCGACGGGGTATCAAAACTCTAACTATGGCTACACCTTC. Translation gives CASTIPTGYQNSNYGYTF.

V gene TRBV9 combines with J gene TRBJ2-1; D might be TRBD2 (5 bases). This CDR3 spans 13 amino acids. Deletions cut 4 bases from V and 8 bases from J, with 13 bases between. Germline CDR1 and CDR2: SGDLS and YYNGEE. This chain's CDR3 is CASSPIARDEQFF. CDR3 coding DNA: TGTGCCAGCAGCCCAATCGCGCGGGATGAGCAGTTCTTC.

The chain has TRBV6-4 and TRBJ1-6; D is uncertain. V dropped 6 bases and J dropped 5 bases, with 8 bases sitting between them. This CDR3 has 13 amino acids. Germline CDR1 MRHNA, CDR2 SNTAGT. CDR3 residues: CASRQTDNSPLHF. The CDR3 DNA follows: TGTGCCAGCAGACAGACTGATAATTCACCCCTCCACTTT.

This sequence joins TRBV10-3 and TRBJ2-3, with TRBD2 identical over 7 bases. This CDR3 region has 15 residues. Germline V gene data show CDR1 as ENHRY and CDR2 as SYGVKD. Trimming at V came to 2 bases and at J to 4 bases, leaving 6 bases not matched to a gene. CDR3 sequence (DNA): TGTGCCATCAGTGAGCCAGCGGGGAGGTCAGATACGCAGTATTTT. Translating gives CAISEPAGRSDTQYF.

This chain links TRBV14 with TRBJ2-1; 11 bases align to TRBD2. Unmatched junction bases numbered 18, after V lost 5 bases and J lost 12 bases. The germline V gene encodes CDR1 SGHDN and CDR2 FVKESK. This CDR3 has 17 residues. This chain's CDR3 is CASSSLAGGWGVVAQFF. The CDR3 nucleotides are TGTGCCAGCAGCTCGCTAGCGGGAGGATGGGGTGTAGTAGCGCAGTTCTTC.

The chain employs TRBV15 and TRBJ2-1; 8 bases match TRBD2. CDR3 size: 20 residues. Germline CDR1 is LNHNV and CDR2 is YYDKDF (reference sequence). Trimming at V came to 8 bases and at J to 9 bases, leaving 30 bases not matched to a gene. CDR3 sequence (DNA): TGTGCCACCTGGACACGTAATGTGGGTAGCGGGGTAAGGGAAGGGGGTGAGCAGTTCTTC. Its protein product is CATWTRNVGSGVREGGEQFF.

The CDR3 DNA reads TGCGCCAGCCTAGCTAACTATGGCTACACCTTC. As protein: CASLANYGYTF. The chain has TRBV10-2 and TRBJ1-2, with D hard to call. This CDR3 comprises 11 residues. V was clipped by 8 bases and J by 0 bases, with 4 bases between them. Germline loops: CDR1 WSHSY, CDR2 SAAADI.

The CDR3 DNA is TGTGCCAGCTCAACGGACAGGGGGCAAGGAGCTTTCTTT. Its protein is CASSTDRGQGAFF. The chain uses TRBV18 and TRBJ1-1, with 11 bases that match TRBD1. J lost 10 bases, V lost 5 bases, and 6 bases had no gene match. This CDR3 has 13 amino acids. Germline V gives CDR1 KGHSH, CDR2 LQKENI.

This chain uses TRBV27 with TRBJ1-2, with D perhaps TRBD1 (5 bases). CDR1 MNHEY and CDR2 SMNVEV come from the germline V gene (reference sequence). The CDR3 consists of 13 residues. Trimming cost V 3 bases and J 8 bases, with 13 bases left between them. The CDR3 spells CASSFTGGGGYTF. The CDR3 coding sequence is TGTGCCAGCAGTTTTACGGGGGGAGGAGGCTACACCTTC.

The genes are TRBV10-3 and TRBJ2-3, with 13 positions matching TRBD2. The CDR3 extends over 16 amino acids. The J segment lost 6 bases and the V segment lost 2 bases, leaving 5 bases of the junction unmatched. The germline CDR1 and CDR2 sequences are ENHRY and SYGVKD. CDR3 nucleotide sequence: TGTGCCATCAGTGAGAGACTAGCGGGAGGAGGGGATACGCAGTATTTT. It codes for CAISERLAGGGDTQYF.

The chain employs TRBV6-5 and TRBJ1-2; a weak D match, TRBD1 (6 bases). The CDR3 length is 13 residues. Germline V gene lookup returns CDR1 MNHEY and CDR2 SVGAGI. The ends were cut back, 2 bases at V and 12 bases at J, with 16 bases in the middle. The CDR3 is CASSYVAGVTHTF. The CDR3, as DNA: TGTGCCAGCAGTTACGTGGCAGGGGTTACCCACACCTTC.

This sequence joins TRBV6-5 and TRBJ1-1; 8 bases align to TRBD1. The CDR3 has 14 residues. Looked up from germline, CDR1 is MNHEY and CDR2 is SVGAGI. V lost 8 bases to trimming and J lost 3 bases; unmatched junction nucleotides: 8. CDR3 sequence: CASLQGAGDTEAFF. In DNA, the CDR3 is TGTGCCAGCCTCCAGGGGGCAGGGGACACTGAAGCTTTCTTT.

This clone was detected a few times. For the CDR3, the DNA is TGCGCCAGCAGCTTGTATAACAGACAAGAGACCCAGTACTTC. It yields the protein CASSLYNRQETQYF. The rearrangement uses TRBV5-1 and TRBJ2-5; no clear D gene. Trimming left V 1 base short and J 2 bases short, with 9 bases between. This CDR3 comprises 14 residues. Germline loops: CDR1 SGHRS, CDR2 YFSETQ.

The genes are TRBV7-9 and TRBJ1-2, with D unresolved. V was cut by 5 bases and J by 5 bases, with 18 bases left in between. Germline lookup yields CDR1 SEHNR and CDR2 FQNEAQ (reference sequence). CDR3 length: 15 residues. In DNA form, the CDR3 reads TGTGCCAGCAGCCCAAGGACTGCAGTACGTTATGGCTACACCTTC. Its protein product is CASSPRTAVRYGYTF.

The genes are TRBV4-1 and TRBJ2-1; D not certain. This CDR3 is built from 13 residues. Germline CDR1 is MGHRA and CDR2 is YSYEKL. Trimming pared 5 bases from V and 5 bases from J, leaving 10 bases between. This chain's CDR3 is CASSYRAHNEQFF. The CDR3 DNA sequence: TGCGCCAGCAGCTATCGGGCCCACAATGAGCAGTTCTTC.